The text below deals with one T cell receptor beta chain. As yet, its antigen is unknown. Synthesis of TCR beta cDNA relied on 5'RACE template switching carrying UMIs. TCRdb re-called the 5' RACE reads; one entry per CDR3 protein, DNA not given. This sample carries 8,000 or so distinct CDR3 sequences, with about two thirds going to the ten biggest clones. The sample belongs to a study of T cells expressing NK-cell markers. Study details: Sequenced donors, eight in total, included seven who were HCMV-seropositive and one who was seronegative. General study findings and limits: Of CD8+ T cells, about 1.0-8% belonged to dominant NKG2C+ clonotypes in six donors.

Germline CDR1 is MNHNS and CDR2 is SASEGT. This CDR3 has 15 amino acids. The clonotype originates from a man aged 18 to 69 in good health. The specimen sequenced was blood T cells: a sorted CD56 or NKG2C T cell subset, CD4+ or CD8+ T cells, or bulk PBMC T cells (not recorded which). The chain joins TRBV6-1 to TRBJ2-2; the TCRdb D gene call, TRBD1, has no DNA to confirm it. CDR3 in amino acids: CASKSSTGDTGELFF.